The clone carrying this TCR beta chain was counted between two and nine times. Its antigen remains unknown. Some clones are missing from TCRdb's copy, which holds only in-frame ones; the method was immunoSEQ multiplex PCR. The data hold approximately 39,000 clones, with 85% to 95% observed a single time. This record comes from a study of T cell clonotyping in hematopoietic cell transplantation. The CDR3 is made up of 16 amino acids. The ends were cut back, 3 bases at V and 4 bases at J, with 18 bases in the middle. Germline values: CDR1 SGHTA, CDR2 FQGNSA. Time point meaning: recipient sample about 28 days before transplant, after cytoreduction. Samples: about 28 days before transplant, then days 30, 100 and 180 after. Study-wide points: Broader posttransplant TCR repertoire diversity was predicted by graft donor and pretransplant recipient Inverse Simpson Index values. Cells were unsorted, so CD4 and CD8 contributions were not separated.

The chain has TRBV7-2 and TRBJ1-2, with D uncertain. This receptor was taken from a middle-aged man with chronic myeloid leukemia. Some clones in this sample may be carry-over from other donors' samples. The sample here was peripheral blood mononuclear cells, taken before stem cell transplant. The CDR3 nucleotides read TGTGCCAGCAGCTTCCAGGCGGGAGCCGGCACCTATGGCTACACCTTC. This gives the protein CASSFQAGAGTYGYTF.